Listed below are T cell receptor beta chains from one sample, sequenced in a study of blood T cell repertoires in COVID-19. TCRdb keeps only in-frame clones here, not all; method: immunoSEQ multiplex PCR. The sample yields over 100,000 clones, around 80% seen once. Sequencing was done on a sample of peripheral blood. Source of these receptors: a woman in her 70s with acute or convalescent COVID-19. Each CDR3 is given without its conserved first and last residue.

V	J	CDR3
TRBV13	TRBJ2-7	ASSSSGGAYEQY
TRBV4-1	TRBJ2-1	ASSQPGANYPGFSRDNEQF
TRBV28	TRBJ2-5	ASMSQQVETQY
TRBV6-5	TRBJ2-3	ASGLASTDTQY
TRBV5-1	TRBJ2-4	ASSPGLAKNIQY
TRBV21-1	TRBJ1-5	ASSKVAESGPQH
TRBV11-2	TRBJ1-1	ASSGRDRKVTF
TRBV11-2	TRBJ2-7	ASSLTDYEQY
TRBV19	TRBJ1-6	ASNSIRGRTGSPLH
TRBV7-3	TRBJ2-6	ASSLYDRAISGANVLT
TRBV5-4	TRBJ2-7	ASSFSSYEQY
TRBV18	TRBJ1-3	ASSPTGKSSGNTIY
TRBV2	TRBJ1-1	ASSTGDTEAF
TRBV5-1	TRBJ2-3	ASTAGGLGADTQY
TRBV12-5	TRBJ2-7	ASGLGAGGSEQY
TRBV4-1	TRBJ2-5	ASSPERGLRKTQY
TRBV15	TRBJ2-4	ATSSKGLWRNRENIQY
TRBV10-1	TRBJ2-1	ASSESRIAGVNEQF
TRBV19	TRBJ1-4	ASSIGQGAHLGEKLF
TRBV5-6	TRBJ1-2	ASSVGQGPHGYT
TRBV12-3/TRBV12-4	TRBJ2-7	ASSLTGAYEQY
TRBV10-3	TRBJ1-5	AIRGQGDNQPQH
TRBV19	TRBJ2-5	ASSIERRRENDQETQY
TRBV23-1	TRBJ1-5	ASSQTGGNQPQH
TRBV2	TRBJ2-7	ASSRDRGYYEQY